The 20 T cell receptor beta chains below were found in one sample sequenced in a study of CD8 T cells in Susac syndrome. RNA totalling about 0.5 to 1 ug underwent reverse transcription with random hexamers. MiXCR, applied by TCRdb to the immunoSEQ multiplex PCR reads, yields one record per CDR3 protein. The sample comprises under 250,000 distinct CDR3 sequences, around 93% of which are singletons, and 0.065% to 0.08% rests with the top ten. The sample comprised CD4+ T cells from PBMCs. Receptors originate from a human donor with multiple sclerosis.

The genes are TRBV6-6 and TRBJ1-5; D is ambiguous. The CDR3 is 15 amino acids. Trimming left V 2 bases short and J 5 bases short, with 13 bases between. Germline-derived CDR1 and CDR2 are MNHNY and SVGAGI (reference sequence). CDR3 in DNA: TGTGCCAGCAGTTACCAGCCCCAAAGGGATCAGCCCCAGCATTTT. The encoded protein is CASSYQPQRDQPQHF.

The V call is TRBV5-1, the J call TRBJ1-1; perhaps TRBD1 as D (5 bases). Germline values: CDR1 SGHRS, CDR2 YFSETQ. This CDR3 has 14 amino acids. V gave up 0 bases and J gave up 1 base, with 7 bases separating them. Here the CDR3 DNA reads TGCGCCAGCAGCTTGGCGAGGGGGAACACTGAAGCTTTCTTT. It translates to CASSLARGNTEAFF.

This clonotype was detected only once. The V gene is TRBV30, the J gene TRBJ2-3; 8 bases are shared with TRBD2. The CDR3 is 15 residues long. V gave up 0 bases and J gave up 3 bases; unmatched junction bases: 5. Looked up from germline, CDR1 is GTSNPN and CDR2 is SVGIG (reference sequence). The CDR3, as DNA: TGTGCCTGGAGTGTCTTAGCGGGACGGACAGATACGCAGTATTTT. Translation: CAWSVLAGRTDTQYF.

The gene calls are TRBV5-1 and TRBJ2-6, with 10 bases aligning to TRBD1. After removal of 0 bases from V and 4 bases from J, the junction contained 13 bases not matched to a gene. There are 20 residues in the CDR3. Looked up from germline, CDR1 is SGHRS and CDR2 is YFSETQ. This chain's CDR3 is CASSLGPVTGGVRGANVLTF. The DNA of the CDR3 is TGCGCCAGCAGCTTGGGTCCCGTGACAGGGGGCGTCCGAGGGGCCAACGTCCTGACTTTC.

The J gene is TRBJ1-2, the V gene TRBV14; D is unclear. V lost 3 bases, J lost 5 bases, and 13 bases lay in between. There are 14 residues in the CDR3. From germline, CDR1 is SGHDN and CDR2 FVKESK. The CDR3 DNA sequence: TGTGCCAGCAGCCACCCCCCCCGAGGATATGGCTACACCTTC. It yields the protein CASSHPPRGYGYTF.

This clonotype is a singleton in its sample. V is TRBV6-6 and J is TRBJ2-7; D remains ambiguous. The length of the CDR3 is 13 residues. CDR1 is MNHNY and CDR2 is SVGAGI in the germline V gene (reference sequence). Trimming took off 2 bases at V and 3 bases at J, with 8 bases between the two ends. DNA of the CDR3: TGTGCCAGCAGTTACAGGACGAGCTACGAGCAGTACGTC. Its translation is CASSYRTSYEQYV.

Only one count was recorded for this clonotype. The rearrangement links TRBV4-1 to TRBJ1-5; D is unresolved. Germline assignment: CDR1 MGHRA and CDR2 YSYEKL. The CDR3 is 14 residues long. V was cut by 1 base and J by 6 bases, with 10 bases left in between. The CDR3 sequence is CASSQVVIGQPQHF. In DNA, the CDR3 is TGCGCCAGCAGCCAAGTAGTTATCGGTCAGCCCCAGCATTTT.

The chain recombines TRBV27 with TRBJ2-5; D possibly corresponds to TRBD2 (6 bases). Germline CDR1 MNHEY, CDR2 SMNVEV (reference sequence). V was cut by 6 bases and J by 4 bases, with 9 bases left in between. CDR3 length: 12 residues. Written as DNA, the CDR3 is TGTGCCAGCAGAGGAGGGGCAGAGACCCAGTACTTC. Its protein is CASRGGAETQYF.

In this sample, this clonotype turned up once. The genes are TRBV4-1 and TRBJ2-5; a weak D match, TRBD1 (5 bases). Germline lookup yields CDR1 MGHRA and CDR2 YSYEKL. V lost 0 bases, J lost 3 bases, and 14 bases lay in between. The CDR3 has 16 residues. CDR3: CASSQELGQGEETQYF. Here the CDR3 DNA reads TGCGCCAGCAGCCAAGAACTCGGCCAGGGTGAAGAGACCCAGTACTTC.

This chain uses TRBV6-2 or TRBV6-3 with TRBJ1-2; TRBD1 matches 11 bases. The V segment lost 2 bases and the J segment 3 bases; nucleotides outside the gene matches: 11. Germline CDR1 and CDR2: MNHEY and SVGEGT. There are 18 residues in the CDR3. In DNA form, the CDR3 reads TGTGCCAGCAGTTACCGGACAGGGGGCGAGAGGAACGACTATGGCTACACCTTC. Translating it yields CASSYRTGGERNDYGYTF.

The CDR3 loop reads CASSRAGVTTDTQYF. CDR3 in DNA: TGCGCCAGTTCTCGTGCGGGGGTCACCACAGATACGCAGTATTTT. The J gene is TRBJ2-3, the V gene TRBV5-1; the match to TRBD2 covers 7 bases. The CDR3 sequence is 15 residues long. Germline V gene lookup returns CDR1 SGHRS and CDR2 YFSETQ. V dropped 8 bases and J dropped 2; count of bases not matched to a gene: 11.

The chain joins TRBV10-3 to TRBJ2-3; D gene ambiguous. V lost 4 bases and J lost 4, with 12 bases in between. The CDR3 is 14 amino acids. Germline CDR1 ENHRY, CDR2 SYGVKD. DNA of the CDR3: TGTGCCATCAGTGTCGAACTTAGAGCAGATACGCAGTATTTT. Residues: CAISVELRADTQYF.

The rearrangement uses TRBV4-1 and TRBJ2-3, with no clear D. The germline V gene encodes CDR1 MGHRA and CDR2 YSYEKL. With 0 bases removed from V and 2 bases from J, the gap between germline ends came to 12 bases. CDR3 length: 16 residues. The CDR3 is CASSQDTEYFTDTQYF. The CDR3 nucleotides read TGCGCCAGCAGCCAAGATACGGAATACTTCACAGATACGCAGTATTTT.

V usage is TRBV11-2 and J usage is TRBJ2-7; 9 bases agree with TRBD1. The J segment lost 7 bases and the V segment lost 5 bases, leaving 18 bases of the junction unmatched. Germline CDR1 and CDR2: SGHAT and FQNNGV. The CDR3 runs to 17 residues. The CDR3 DNA reads TGTGCCAGCAGCCACTCGGGGGCCGGACAGGGGTTGGGAGAGCAGTACTTC. Translating gives CASSHSGAGQGLGEQYF.

This clonotype was recorded only once. The V call is TRBV20-1, the J call TRBJ2-5, with D perhaps given as TRBD1 or TRBD2 (5 bases each). The germline gives CDR1 DFQATT, CDR2 SNEGSKA (reference sequence). Trimming cost V 3 bases and J 7 bases, with 21 bases left between them. This CDR3 is 15 amino acids long. The CDR3 DNA follows: TGCAGTGCTAGGGTACCGGGACCCCTCGAGGGGACCCAGTACTTC. It yields the protein CSARVPGPLEGTQYF.

The gene calls are TRBV20-1 and TRBJ2-5; either TRBD1 or TRBD2 may supply D (5 bases each). CDR1 and CDR2 from the germline V gene are DFQATT and SNEGSKA (reference sequence). The CDR3 is 15 amino acids. Trimming left V 1 base short and J 2 bases short, with 14 bases between. Here the CDR3 DNA reads TGCAGTGCTAGAGTACCGGGACGGGCACAAGAGACCCAGTACTTC. Its translation: CSARVPGRAQETQYF.

The chain employs TRBV29-1 and TRBJ2-5, with D tentatively TRBD1 or TRBD2 (5 bases each). Trimming took off 6 bases at V and 5 bases at J, with 16 bases between the two ends. This CDR3 has 13 residues. Germline V gene data show CDR1 as SQVTM and CDR2 as ANQGSEA. The CDR3 coding sequence is TGCAGCGTCACCGGGACGACCTTGGAGACCCAGTACTTC. Translation gives CSVTGTTLETQYF. Supplemented by reference TRBV29-1 and TRBJ2-5, the full variable domain reads SAVISQKPSRDICQRGTSLTIQCQVDSQVTMMFWYRQQPGQSLTLIATANQGSEATYESGFVIDKFPISRPNLTFSTLTVSNMSPEDSSIYLCSVTGTTLETQYFGPGTRLLVL.

The rearrangement joins TRBV29-1 to TRBJ2-1, with no clear D. The CDR3 consists of 13 residues. The V gene's germline CDR1 is SQVTM and CDR2 ANQGSEA. V lost 0 bases to trimming and J lost 0 bases, with 3 bases between them. CDR3 nucleotide sequence: TGCAGCGTTGAAGAATACTCCTACAATGAGCAGTTCTTC. Residues: CSVEEYSYNEQFF.

The V gene is TRBV11-2, the J gene TRBJ2-2, with D possibly TRBD2 on 6 matching bases. Germline CDR1 reads SGHAT; CDR2 reads FQNNGV. Trimming removed 5 bases at V and 3 bases at J, with 13 bases between. CDR3 length: 15 residues. CDR3 loop: CASSTLRRDTGELFF. The CDR3 DNA reads as TGTGCCAGCAGCACTCTGCGGAGGGACACCGGGGAGCTGTTTTTT.

This clonotype appeared a single time. This chain links TRBV10-3 with TRBJ1-1; 8 bases are a match to TRBD1. CDR3 length: 13 amino acids. Germline CDR1 is ENHRY and CDR2 is SYGVKD. The V segment lost 10 bases and the J segment 1 base; nucleotides outside the gene matches: 5. CDR3 protein: CATQGTGNTEAFF. DNA of the CDR3: TGTGCCACCCAGGGGACAGGGAACACTGAAGCTTTCTTT.